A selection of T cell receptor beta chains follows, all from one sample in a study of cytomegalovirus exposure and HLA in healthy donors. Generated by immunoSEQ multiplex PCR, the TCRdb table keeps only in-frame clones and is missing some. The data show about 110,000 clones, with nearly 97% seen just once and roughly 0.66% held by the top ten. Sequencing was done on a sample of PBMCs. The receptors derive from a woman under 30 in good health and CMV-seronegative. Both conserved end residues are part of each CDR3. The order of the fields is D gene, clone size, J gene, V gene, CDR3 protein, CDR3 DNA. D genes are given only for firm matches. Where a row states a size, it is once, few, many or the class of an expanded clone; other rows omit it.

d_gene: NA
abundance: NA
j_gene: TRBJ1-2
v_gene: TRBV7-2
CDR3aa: CASTYLYGYTF
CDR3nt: TGTGCCAGCACCTACCTTTATGGCTACACCTTC

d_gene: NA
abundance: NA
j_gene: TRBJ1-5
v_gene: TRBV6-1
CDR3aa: CASSSGNNGRQPQHF
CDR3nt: TGTGCCAGCAGTTCCGGGAATAACGGGCGGCAGCCCCAGCATTTT

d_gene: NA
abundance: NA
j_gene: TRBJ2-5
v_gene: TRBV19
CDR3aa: CASSIGASSQETQYF
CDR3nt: TGTGCCAGTAGTATTGGGGCAAGTAGCCAAGAGACCCAGTACTTC

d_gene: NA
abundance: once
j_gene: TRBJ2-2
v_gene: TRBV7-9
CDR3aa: CASSFPTGSGELFF
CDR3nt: TGTGCCAGCAGCTTCCCCACAGGGTCCGGGGAGCTGTTTTTT

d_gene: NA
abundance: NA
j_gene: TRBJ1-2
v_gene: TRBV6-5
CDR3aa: CASRPGAGDGYTF
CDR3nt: TGTGCCAGCAGGCCTGGGGCAGGGGACGGCTACACCTTC

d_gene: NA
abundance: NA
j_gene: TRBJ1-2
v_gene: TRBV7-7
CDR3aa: CASSLRCDSITSYGYTF
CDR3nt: TGTGCTAGCAGCTTACGGTGTGACTCTATCACCTCCTATGGCTACACCTTC

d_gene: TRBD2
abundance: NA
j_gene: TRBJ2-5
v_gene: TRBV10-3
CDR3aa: CAISEGSGGQETQYF
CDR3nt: TGTGCCATCAGTGAGGGTAGCGGGGGCCAAGAGACCCAGTACTTC

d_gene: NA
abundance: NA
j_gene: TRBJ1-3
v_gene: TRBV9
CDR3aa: CASSPGSGNTIYF
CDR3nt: TGTGCCAGCAGCCCCGGGTCTGGAAACACCATATATTTT

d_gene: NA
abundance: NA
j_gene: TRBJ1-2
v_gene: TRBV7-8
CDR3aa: CASSPRFAGYTF
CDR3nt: TGTGCCAGCAGCCCCCGGTTCGCTGGCTACACCTTC

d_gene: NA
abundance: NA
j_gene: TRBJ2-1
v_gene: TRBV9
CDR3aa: CASSARQASYNEQFF
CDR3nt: TGTGCCAGCAGCGCCCGACAGGCCTCCTACAATGAGCAGTTCTTC

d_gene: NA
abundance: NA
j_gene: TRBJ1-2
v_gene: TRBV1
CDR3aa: CTSSQDLGAYGYTF
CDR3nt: TGCACCAGCAGCCAAGATCTGGGAGCCTATGGCTACACCTTC

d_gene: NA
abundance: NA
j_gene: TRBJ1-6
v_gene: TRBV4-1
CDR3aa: CASSHKGHLGSPLHF
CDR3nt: TGCGCCAGCAGCCACAAGGGACACTTAGGTTCACCCCTCCACTTT

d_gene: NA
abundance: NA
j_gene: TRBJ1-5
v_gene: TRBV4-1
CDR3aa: CASSQVLVAGNQPQHF
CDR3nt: TGCGCCAGCAGCCAAGTTCTCGTTGCGGGCAATCAGCCCCAGCATTTT

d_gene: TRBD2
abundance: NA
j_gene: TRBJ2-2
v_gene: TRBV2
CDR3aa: CASAGLAGANTGELFF
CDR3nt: TGTGCCAGCGCCGGGCTAGCGGGGGCCAACACCGGGGAGCTGTTTTTT

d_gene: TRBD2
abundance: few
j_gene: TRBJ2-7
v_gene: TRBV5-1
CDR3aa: CASSLEPRGGFYEQYF
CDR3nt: TGCGCCAGCAGCTTGGAACCGCGGGGGGGCTTTTACGAGCAGTACTTC

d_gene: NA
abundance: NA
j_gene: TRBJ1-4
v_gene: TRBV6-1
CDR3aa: CASSHRVQNEKLFF
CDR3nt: TGTGCCAGCAGCCACAGGGTACAGAATGAAAAACTGTTTTTT

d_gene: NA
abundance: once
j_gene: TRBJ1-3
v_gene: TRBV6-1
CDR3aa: CASSGTLGGGNTIYF
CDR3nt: TGTGCCAGCAGTGGTACGTTAGGGGGAGGAAACACCATATATTTT

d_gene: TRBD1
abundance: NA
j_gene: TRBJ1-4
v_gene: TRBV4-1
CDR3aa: CASSQLSGTGHRKLFF
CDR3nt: TGCGCCAGCAGCCAGTTGTCGGGGACAGGGCACAGAAAACTGTTTTTT

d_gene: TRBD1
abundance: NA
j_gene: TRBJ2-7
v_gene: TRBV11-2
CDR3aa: CASSSEGTDLSYEQYF
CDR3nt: TGTGCCAGCAGCTCAGAAGGGACAGATCTCTCCTACGAGCAGTACTTC

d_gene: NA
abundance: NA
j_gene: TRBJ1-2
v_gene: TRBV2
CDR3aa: CASSEVGVYGYTF
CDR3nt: TGTGCCAGCAGTGAAGTCGGAGTCTATGGCTACACCTTC

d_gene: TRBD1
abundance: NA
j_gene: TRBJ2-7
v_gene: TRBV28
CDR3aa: CASSANRGTSSYEQYF
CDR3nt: TGTGCCAGCAGTGCGAACAGGGGGACCAGCTCCTACGAGCAGTACTTC

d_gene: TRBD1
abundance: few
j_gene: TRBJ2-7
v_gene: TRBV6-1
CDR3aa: CASSEGTGPNYEQYF
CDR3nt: TGTGCCAGCAGTGAAGGGACAGGACCGAACTACGAGCAGTACTTC

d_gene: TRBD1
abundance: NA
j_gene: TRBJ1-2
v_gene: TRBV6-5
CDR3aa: CATGDRGNYGYTF
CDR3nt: TGTGCCACCGGGGACAGGGGGAATTATGGCTACACCTTC

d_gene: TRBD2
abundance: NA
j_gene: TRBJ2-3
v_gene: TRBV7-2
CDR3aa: CASSPLGGGPTDTQYF
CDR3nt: TGTGCCAGCAGCCCCCTCGGGGGGGGGCCAACAGATACGCAGTATTTT

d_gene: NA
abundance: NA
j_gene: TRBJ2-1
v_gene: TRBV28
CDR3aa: CASSKAVYNEQFF
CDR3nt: TGTGCCAGCAGCAAAGCGGTATACAATGAGCAGTTCTTC

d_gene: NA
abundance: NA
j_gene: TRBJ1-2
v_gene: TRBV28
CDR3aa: CASSLWKTENYGYTF
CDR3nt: TGTGCCAGCAGTTTATGGAAGACAGAGAACTATGGCTACACCTTC

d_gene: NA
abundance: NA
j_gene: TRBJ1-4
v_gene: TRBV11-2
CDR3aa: CASSPTRGNREKLFF
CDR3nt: TGTGCCAGCAGCCCGACGCGGGGAAATCGTGAAAAACTGTTTTTT

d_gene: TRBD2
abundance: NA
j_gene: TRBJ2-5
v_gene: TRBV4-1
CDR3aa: CASSLGLAGVGGQETQYF
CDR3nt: TGCGCCAGCAGCCTGGGACTAGCGGGGGTGGGAGGCCAAGAGACCCAGTACTTC

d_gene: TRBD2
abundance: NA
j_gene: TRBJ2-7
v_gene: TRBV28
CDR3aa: CASIPAGGTYEQYF
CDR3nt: TGTGCCAGCATCCCAGCGGGGGGAACCTACGAGCAGTACTTC

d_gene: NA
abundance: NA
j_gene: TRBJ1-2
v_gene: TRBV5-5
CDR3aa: CASSLDSNYGYTF
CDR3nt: TGTGCCAGCAGCTTGGACAGCAACTATGGCTACACCTTC

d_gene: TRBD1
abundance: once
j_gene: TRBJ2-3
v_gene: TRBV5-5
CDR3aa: CASSFGTGLGTDTQYF
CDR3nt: TGTGCCAGCAGCTTCGGGACAGGCCTTGGCACAGATACGCAGTATTTT

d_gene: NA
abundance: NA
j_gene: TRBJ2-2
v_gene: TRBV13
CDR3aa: CASSTLLQGKGPGGELFF
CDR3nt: TGTGCCAGCAGCACACTTCTACAGGGAAAGGGGCCCGGCGGGGAGCTGTTTTTT

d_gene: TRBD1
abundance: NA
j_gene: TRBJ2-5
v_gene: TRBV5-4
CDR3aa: CASSLPGDRGRETQYF
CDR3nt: TGTGCCAGCAGCTTGCCAGGGGACAGGGGGAGGGAGACCCAGTACTTC

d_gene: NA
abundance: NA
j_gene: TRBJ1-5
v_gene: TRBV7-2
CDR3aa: CASSASRTGGNQPQHF
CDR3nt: TGTGCCAGCAGCGCTTCAAGGACGGGGGGCAATCAGCCCCAGCATTTT

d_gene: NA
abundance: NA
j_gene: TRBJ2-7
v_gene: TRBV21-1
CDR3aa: CASSKGGGAYEQYF
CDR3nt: TGTGCCAGCAGCAAAGGCGGGGGGGCCTACGAGCAGTACTTC